One and the same sample provided the 19 T cell receptor beta chains below, sequenced in a study of blood T cell repertoires in COVID-19. The table came from immunoSEQ multiplex PCR; TCRdb's copy has only in-frame clones and leaves some out. This repertoire shows 150,000 to 200,000 clones, around 79% found once; its top ten account for 7.5% to 8.5%. Sequencing was carried out using peripheral blood. Receptors were obtained from a woman aged 55-69 years with COVID-19, enrolled during active disease.

This rearrangement joins TRBV28 to TRBJ2-3; a possible D gene is TRBD2 (6 bases). From germline, CDR1 is MDHEN and CDR2 SYDVKM. CDR3 length equals 14 residues. With 9 bases removed from V and 0 bases from J, the gap between germline ends came to 13 bases. The CDR3 here is CASPPAGSTDTQYF. CDR3 DNA sequence: TGTGCCAGTCCCCCTGCGGGAAGCACAGATACGCAGTATTTT. The whole variable domain, remainder taken from reference TRBV28 and TRBJ2-3, is DVKVTQSSRYLVKRTGEKVFLECVQDMDHENMFWYRQDPGLGLRLIYFSYDVKMKEKGDIPEGYSVSREKKERFSLILESASTNQTSMYLCASPPAGSTDTQYFGPGTRLTVL.

The V gene is TRBV4-1, the J gene TRBJ1-1; a possible D gene is TRBD1 (5 bases). Germline lookup yields CDR1 MGHRA and CDR2 YSYEKL. This CDR3 has 15 amino acids. Trimming cost V 0 bases and J 3 bases, with 11 bases left between them. The CDR3 coding sequence is TGCGCCAGCAGCCAAGACCCGGGGGTAGACACTGAAGCTTTCTTT. Its translation is CASSQDPGVDTEAFF.

The chain links TRBV30 to TRBJ2-1; 10 positions match TRBD1. Trimming cost V 3 bases and J 15 bases; bases outside gene matches: 11. Germline V gene data show CDR1 as GTSNPN and CDR2 as SVGIG (reference sequence). The CDR3 has 13 residues. As DNA, the CDR3 is TGTGCCTGGAGCCACAGAGGACAGGGGGTAGGGTTCTTC. As protein: CAWSHRGQGVGFF.

This chain joins TRBV19 and TRBJ2-1; D is uncertain. The CDR3 totals 16 residues. The V end lost 6 bases, the J end lost 12 bases, and 27 bases lay between the germline ends. Germline CDR1 reads LNHDA; CDR2 reads SQIVND (reference sequence). In nucleotides, the CDR3 is TGTGCCAGTAGCCCCTCGCAGGCTGCAGCTACCTCCGGGCAGTTCTTC. The encoded protein is CASSPSQAAATSGQFF.

V is TRBV2 and J is TRBJ1-5; possibly TRBD1 for D (6 bases). Germline values: CDR1 SNHLY, CDR2 FYNNEI. There are 12 residues in the CDR3. With 7 bases removed from V and 7 bases from J, the gap between germline ends came to 11 bases. The CDR3 sequence: CASKGGGQPQHF. CDR3 nucleotides: TGTGCCAGCAAGGGGGGGGGCCAGCCCCAGCATTTT. Looking up the rest from reference TRBV2 and TRBJ1-5 gives the full variable domain: EPEVTQTPSHQVTQMGQEVILRCVPISNHLYFYWYRQILGQKVEFLVSFYNNEISEKSEIFDDQFSVERPDGSNFTLKIRSTKLEDSAMYFCASKGGGQPQHFGDGTRLSIL.

The chain combines TRBV2 with TRBJ2-7; the D gene is possibly TRBD2 (5 bases). Trimming removed 7 bases from V and 3 bases from J, with 16 bases in between. The length of the CDR3 is 14 residues. Per the germline V gene, CDR1 is SNHLY and CDR2 is FYNNEI. CDR3 sequence (DNA): TGTGCCAGCAAACCGACGGGATCTGGCTACGAGCAGTACTTC. Its translation is CASKPTGSGYEQYF. Filled out from reference TRBV2 and TRBJ2-7, the complete variable domain reads EPEVTQTPSHQVTQMGQEVILRCVPISNHLYFYWYRQILGQKVEFLVSFYNNEISEKSEIFDDQFSVERPDGSNFTLKIRSTKLEDSAMYFCASKPTGSGYEQYFGPGTRLTVT.

The chain combines TRBV7-9 with TRBJ2-2, with no clear D. Germline CDR1 reads SEHNR; CDR2 reads FQNEAQ (reference sequence). Between the trimmed V and J ends, which lost 1 base and 7 bases, there was a span of 10 bases. This CDR3 has 14 amino acids. Here the CDR3 DNA reads TGTGCCAGCAGCTTAGTATTCAGTAACGGGGAGCTGTTTTTT. Translation: CASSLVFSNGELFF.

This clone appeared once. The chain joins TRBV5-1 to TRBJ1-6, with D hard to call. Between the trimmed V and J ends, which lost 0 bases and 9 bases, there was a span of 13 bases. Germline V CDR1 and CDR2: SGHRS, YFSETQ. The CDR3 is 15 residues long. For the CDR3, the DNA is TGCGCCAGCAGCTTGGAACACACTCCGGGTTCACCCCTCCACTTT. Protein product: CASSLEHTPGSPLHF. The full variable domain, with the rest looked up from reference TRBV5-1 and TRBJ1-6, is KAGVTQTPRYLIKTRGQQVTLSCSPISGHRSVSWYQQTPGQGLQFLFEYFSETQRNKGNFPGRFSGRQFSNSRSEMNVSTLELGDSALYLCASSLEHTPGSPLHFGNGTRLTVT.

This clone was recorded only once. This CDR3 reads CSAQGATVYEQYV. CDR3 nucleotides: TGCAGCGCCCAGGGGGCTACGGTCTACGAGCAGTACGTC. The V and J genes are TRBV29-1 and TRBJ2-7, with 8 bases identical to TRBD1. The junction had 8 bases not matched to a gene; V was cut back by 7 bases and J by 3 bases. This CDR3 has 13 residues. Germline lookup yields CDR1 SQVTM and CDR2 ANQGSEA.

V gene TRBV6-5 combines with J gene TRBJ1-2; TRBD1 aligns across 9 bases. V lost 5 bases and J lost 2; bases outside the gene matches: 3. Germline CDR1 and CDR2: MNHEY and SVGAGI. The CDR3 totals 14 residues. CDR3 bases: TGTGCCAGCAGTCCGGGACAGGGAAACTATGGCTACACCTTC. This codes for CASSPGQGNYGYTF.

This chain connects TRBV5-1 to TRBJ1-2, with D possibly TRBD1 on 5 matching bases. Looked up from germline, CDR1 is SGHRS and CDR2 is YFSETQ. Trimming shortened V by 3 bases and J by 8 bases, and 14 bases separated the two germline ends. This CDR3 has 13 residues. The CDR3 sequence is CASSWGDQNGYTF. The CDR3 bases are TGCGCCAGCAGCTGGGGCGATCAGAACGGCTACACCTTC.

This sequence joins TRBV3-1 (or the pseudogene TRBV3-2) and TRBJ1-2; 12 bases map to TRBD1. CDR1 LGHDT and CDR2 YNNKEL come from the germline V gene (reference sequence). Trimming at V came to 2 bases and at J to 4 bases, leaving 8 bases not matched to a gene. The CDR3 loop spans 17 amino acids. This CDR3 reads CASSQPRDRGRVYGYTF. The CDR3 DNA follows: TGTGCCAGCAGCCAACCCCGGGACAGGGGGCGGGTCTATGGCTACACCTTC.

The rearrangement links TRBV5-5 to TRBJ2-5; TRBD2 matches 11 bases. Germline lookup yields CDR1 SGHKS and CDR2 YYEKEE (reference sequence). V was clipped by 4 bases and J by 1 base; unmatched bases: 3. This CDR3 region has 15 residues. The CDR3 coding sequence is TGTGCCAGCAGCCCGACTAGCGGGGCCCAAGAGACCCAGTACTTC. Translating it yields CASSPTSGAQETQYF.

This clone was seen just once. The chain employs TRBV6-5 and TRBJ1-1, with D possibly matching TRBD1 (6 bases). Germline values: CDR1 MNHEY, CDR2 SVGAGI. This CDR3 is built from 15 residues. V was shortened by 2 bases and J by 3 bases, with 13 bases between the two germline ends. As DNA, the CDR3 is TGTGCCAGCAGTTACAAAAGGGACAAGCACACTGAAGCTTTCTTT. Translating it yields CASSYKRDKHTEAFF.

V usage is TRBV7-6 and J usage is TRBJ2-5, with D uncertain. Germline CDR1 is SGHVS and CDR2 is FNYEAQ. This CDR3 spans 14 amino acids. V was pared by 2 bases and J by 1 base, with 8 bases between. Written as DNA, the CDR3 is TGTGCCAGCAGCTTATTGTCCGGCCAAGAGACCCAGTACTTC. Translating it yields CASSLLSGQETQYF.

This sequence joins TRBV10-3 and TRBJ2-5; D is possibly TRBD2 (6 bases). This CDR3 has 15 amino acids. Germline V gene lookup returns CDR1 ENHRY and CDR2 SYGVKD. Trimming took 0 bases from V and 1 from J, leaving 9 bases between them. CDR3 nucleotides: TGTGCCATCAGTGAGTCTCGCGGGGCCCAAGAGACCCAGTACTTC. This encodes CAISESRGAQETQYF.

The chain combines TRBV3-1 (or the pseudogene TRBV3-2) with TRBJ1-4, with 8 bases identical to TRBD1. CDR1 LGHDT and CDR2 YNNKEL come from the germline V gene (reference sequence). The V gene end was trimmed by 1 base and the J gene end by 7 bases; junction bases not matched to a gene: 5. CDR3 length equals 15 residues. The CDR3: CASSQVRTGREKLFF. CDR3 sequence (DNA): TGTGCCAGCAGCCAAGTTCGGACAGGGCGTGAAAAACTGTTTTTT.

V and J are TRBV19 and TRBJ1-5; 8 bases agree with TRBD1. V trimming: 8 bases; J trimming: 5 bases; junction bases outside the gene matches: 8. CDR3 length: 14 amino acids. Germline CDR1 LNHDA, CDR2 SQIVND (reference sequence). CDR3 amino acids: CASGATGDDQPQHF. In DNA form, the CDR3 reads TGTGCCAGTGGCGCGACAGGGGATGATCAGCCCCAGCATTTT.

This clone was recorded many times. The CDR3 bases are TGTGCCAGCAGTGAAGGGACAGGGTTAGGTAGGGTGAAGGGCTACACCTTC. Protein product: CASSEGTGLGRVKGYTF. The rearrangement links TRBV2 to TRBJ1-2; 8 positions agree with TRBD1. CDR3 size: 17 residues. Trimming at V came to 1 base and at J to 8 bases, leaving 15 bases not matched to a gene. CDR1 and CDR2 (germline): SNHLY, FYNNEI.